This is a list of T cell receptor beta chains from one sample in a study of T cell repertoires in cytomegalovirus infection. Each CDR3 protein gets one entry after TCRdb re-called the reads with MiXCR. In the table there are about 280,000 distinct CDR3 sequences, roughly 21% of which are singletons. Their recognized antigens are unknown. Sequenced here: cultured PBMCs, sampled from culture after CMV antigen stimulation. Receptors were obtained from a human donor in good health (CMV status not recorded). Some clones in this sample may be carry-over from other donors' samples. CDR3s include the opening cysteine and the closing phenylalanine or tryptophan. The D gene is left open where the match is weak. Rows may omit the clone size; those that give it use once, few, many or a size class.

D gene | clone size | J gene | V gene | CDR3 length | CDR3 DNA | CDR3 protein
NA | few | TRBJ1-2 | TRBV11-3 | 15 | TGTGCCAGCAGCTTAGAGGGGCGAGATTCCTATGGCTACACCTTC | CASSLEGRDSYGYTF
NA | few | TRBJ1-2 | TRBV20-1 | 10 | TGCAGTGCCGTAACCGGGGGCTACACCTTC | CSAVTGGYTF
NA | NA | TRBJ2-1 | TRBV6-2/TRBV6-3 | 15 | TGTGCCAGCCTTTCCGGGGCGGGAAGGGGGAGTGAGCAGTTCTTC | CASLSGAGRGSEQFF
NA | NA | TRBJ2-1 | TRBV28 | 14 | TGTGCCAGCAGCCCCTTACGGCCCCACGGGGAGCAGTTCTTC | CASSPLRPHGEQFF
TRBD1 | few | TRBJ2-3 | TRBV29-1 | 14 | TGCAGCGTTTGGGGGCAGGGGGGCACAGATACGCAGTATTTT | CSVWGQGGTDTQYF
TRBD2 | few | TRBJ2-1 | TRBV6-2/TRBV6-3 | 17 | TGTGCCAGCAGTTACTCGATTCTCTCCGGACTAGCGAGTGAGCAGTTCTTC | CASSYSILSGLASEQFF
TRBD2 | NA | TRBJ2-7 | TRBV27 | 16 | TGTGCCAGCAGTCCCACCGTCGCGGGAGGGCCAGGAGAGCAGTACTTC | CASSPTVAGGPGEQYF
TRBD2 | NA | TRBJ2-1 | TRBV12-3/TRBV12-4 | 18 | TGTGCCAGCAGTTTAGTAGGGAGCGGGACGGGCTCCTACAATGAGCAGTTCTTC | CASSLVGSGTGSYNEQFF
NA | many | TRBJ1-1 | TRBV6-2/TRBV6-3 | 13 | TGTGCCAGCCAGGCTCAGGCGAACACTGAAGCTTTCTTT | CASQAQANTEAFF
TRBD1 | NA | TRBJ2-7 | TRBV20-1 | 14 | TGCAGTGCTAGGATCGGGACAGGTTTCTACGAGCAGTACTTC | CSARIGTGFYEQYF
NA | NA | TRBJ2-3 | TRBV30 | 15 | TGTGCCTGGACCCTTAGCGGAGTTCTCACAGATACGCAGTATTTT | CAWTLSGVLTDTQYF
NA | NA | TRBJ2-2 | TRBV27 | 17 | TGTGCCAGCAGTTTGTACGTCGGGCAGAGATTTACCGGGGAGCTGTTTTTT | CASSLYVGQRFTGELFF
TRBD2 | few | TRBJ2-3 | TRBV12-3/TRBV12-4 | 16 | TGTGCCAGCAGTTTTGGACTAGCCCCCTCCACAGATACGCAGTATTTT | CASSFGLAPSTDTQYF
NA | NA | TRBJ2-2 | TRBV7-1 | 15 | TGTCCCAGTTCGGGACCCGGGACAAACACCGGGGAGCTGTTTTTT | CPSSGPGTNTGELFF
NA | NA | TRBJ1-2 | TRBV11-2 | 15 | TGTGCCAGCAGCTTAGATGGGGCGGGGGTCGATGGCTACACCTTC | CASSLDGAGVDGYTF
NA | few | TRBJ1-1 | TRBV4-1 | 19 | TGCGCCAGCAGCCAAGTGATAACGGGGGCGAGTATCACGAACACTGAAGCTTTCTTT | CASSQVITGASITNTEAFF
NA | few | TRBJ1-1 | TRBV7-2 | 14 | TGTGCCAGCAGCTTAACACCAGGGGTTACTGAAGCTTTCTTT | CASSLTPGVTEAFF
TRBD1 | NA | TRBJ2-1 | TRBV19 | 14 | TGTGCCAGTAAGGCGGACAGGGACCTCTCCTATGAGTTCTTC | CASKADRDLSYEFF
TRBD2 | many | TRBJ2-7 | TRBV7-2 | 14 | TGTGCCAGCAGCTCCGCTGGGGGGAGGGGCGAGCAGTACTTC | CASSSAGGRGEQYF
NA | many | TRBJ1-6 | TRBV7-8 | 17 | TGTGCCAGCACCGAGTTCCTCTCGGACTCCTATAATTCACCCCTCCACTTT | CASTEFLSDSYNSPLHF
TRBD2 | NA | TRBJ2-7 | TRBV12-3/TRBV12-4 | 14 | TGTGCCAGCAGTGCTAGCGGGGGTTGGTACGAGCAGTACTTC | CASSASGGWYEQYF
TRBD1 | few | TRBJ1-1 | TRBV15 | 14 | TGTGCCACCAGCAGAACCACAGGGGGCACTGAAGCTTTCTTT | CATSRTTGGTEAFF
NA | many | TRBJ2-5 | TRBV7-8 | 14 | TGTGCCAGCATCAAAGAGACGGTCACGGGGACCCAGTACTTC | CASIKETVTGTQYF
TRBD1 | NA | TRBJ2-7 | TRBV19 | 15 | TGTGCCAGTAGTTCCCCGAGGACAGGTGGCTACGAGCAGTACTTC | CASSSPRTGGYEQYF
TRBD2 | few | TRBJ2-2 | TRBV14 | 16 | TGTGCCAGCAGCCGCCGACTAGCGGGAGGAACCGGGGAGCTGTTTTTT | CASSRRLAGGTGELFF
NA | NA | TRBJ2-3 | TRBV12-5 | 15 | TGTGCTAGTGGTTTGTCCGGCGGCAGCACAGATACGCAGTATTTT | CASGLSGGSTDTQYF
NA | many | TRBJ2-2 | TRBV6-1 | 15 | TGTGCCAGCAGGGTCAGCAACTTGGGCACCGGGGAGCTGTTTTTT | CASRVSNLGTGELFF
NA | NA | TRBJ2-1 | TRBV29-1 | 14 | TGCAGCGTTGTAACGGGCCTGACCTACAATGAGCAGTTCTTC | CSVVTGLTYNEQFF
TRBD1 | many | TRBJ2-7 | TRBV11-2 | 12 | TGTGCCAGCAGGACAGGGGTAGCTGAGCAGTACTTC | CASRTGVAEQYF
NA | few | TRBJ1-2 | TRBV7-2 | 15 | TGTGCCAGCAGCTTAGTAAGGGCCTCAGGGAATGGCTACACCTTC | CASSLVRASGNGYTF
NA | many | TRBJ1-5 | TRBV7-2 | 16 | TGTGCCAGCAGCTTAGATGGAGCCCAAGGCAATCAGCCCCAGCATTTT | CASSLDGAQGNQPQHF
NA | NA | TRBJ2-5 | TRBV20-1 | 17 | TGCAGTGCTAGAGATCTTCGCGGGGTATCTCACGGGGAGACCCAGTACTTC | CSARDLRGVSHGETQYF
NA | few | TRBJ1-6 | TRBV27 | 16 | TGTGCCAGCAGTTTGGTCCGGCCTATGAGCAATTCACCCCTCCACTTT | CASSLVRPMSNSPLHF
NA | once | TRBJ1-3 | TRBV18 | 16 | TGTGCCAGCTCACCCTCACGGCCCCTCTCTGGAAACACCATATATTTT | CASSPSRPLSGNTIYF
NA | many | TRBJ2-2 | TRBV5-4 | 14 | TGTGCCAGCAGCGCCCGACAGCAACCCGGGGAGCTGTTTTTT | CASSARQQPGELFF
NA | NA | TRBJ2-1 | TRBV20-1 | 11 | TGCAGTGCTAGGTTCGACAATGAGCAGTTCTTC | CSARFDNEQFF
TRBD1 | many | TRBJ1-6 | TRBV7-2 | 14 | TGTGCCAGCAGCTGGGGCCAGGGGGAGTCACCCCTCCACTTT | CASSWGQGESPLHF
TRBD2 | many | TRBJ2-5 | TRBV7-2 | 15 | TGTGCCAGCAGCTTAGGCTCGGGACTAGCGGAGACCCAGTACTTC | CASSLGSGLAETQYF
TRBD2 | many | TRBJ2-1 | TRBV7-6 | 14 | TGTGCCAGCAGCCTAGGGACTACTGGAAATGAGCAGTTCTTC | CASSLGTTGNEQFF
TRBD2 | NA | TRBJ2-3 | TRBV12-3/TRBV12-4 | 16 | TGTGCCAGCAGTTTCTCTAGCGGGATCGGGACAGATACGCAGTATTTT | CASSFSSGIGTDTQYF
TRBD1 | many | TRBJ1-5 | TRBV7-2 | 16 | TGTGCCAGCAGCCTTGGACAGGGAAATAGCAATCAGCCCCAGCATTTT | CASSLGQGNSNQPQHF
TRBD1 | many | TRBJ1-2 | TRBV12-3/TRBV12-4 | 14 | TGTGCCAGCAGTTTACAGGGGGCAGGGTATGGCTACACCTTC | CASSLQGAGYGYTF
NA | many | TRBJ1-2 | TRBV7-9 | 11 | TGTGCCAGCAGCTCCCTCTGGGGCTACACCTTC | CASSSLWGYTF
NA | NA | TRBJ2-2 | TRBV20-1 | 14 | TGCAGTGCTAGTACGGGAGCGAACACCGGGGAGCTGTTTTTT | CSASTGANTGELFF
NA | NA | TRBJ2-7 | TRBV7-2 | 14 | TGTGCCAGCAGCCGACAGAGGGTGTCCTACGAGCAGTACTTC | CASSRQRVSYEQYF
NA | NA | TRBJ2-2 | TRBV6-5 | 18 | TGTGCCAGCAGTTACTCGATCAGCTCCACAAGGAACACCGGGGAGCTGTTTTTT | CASSYSISSTRNTGELFF
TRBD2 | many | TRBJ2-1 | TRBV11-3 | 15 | TGTGCCAGCAGCTCCGGGACTAGGGACAACAATGAGCAGTTCTTC | CASSSGTRDNNEQFF
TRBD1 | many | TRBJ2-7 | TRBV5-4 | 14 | TGTGCCAGCAGCTCCCGACAGGGTCCCTACGAGCAGTACTTC | CASSSRQGPYEQYF
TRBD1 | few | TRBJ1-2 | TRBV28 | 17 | TGTGCCAGCAGTCCATGGACAGGGGGAAATTCTAACTATGGCTACACCTTC | CASSPWTGGNSNYGYTF
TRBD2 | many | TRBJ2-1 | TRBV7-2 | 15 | TGTGCCAGCAGGCTAGCGGGAGCGATGGTAAATGAGCAGTTCTTC | CASRLAGAMVNEQFF
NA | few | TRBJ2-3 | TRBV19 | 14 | TGTGCCAGTAGCCGGATGTCTAGCACAGATACGCAGTATTTT | CASSRMSSTDTQYF
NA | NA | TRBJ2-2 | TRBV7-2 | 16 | TGTGCCAGCAGCTTAGGTGGACGTGCGAACACCGGGGAGCTGTTTTTT | CASSLGGRANTGELFF
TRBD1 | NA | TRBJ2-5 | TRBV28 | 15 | TGTGCCAGCAGCCTAGGCCCGGGACAGCAAGAGACCCAGTACTTC | CASSLGPGQQETQYF
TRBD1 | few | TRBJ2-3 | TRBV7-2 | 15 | TGTGCCAGCACTAGACAGGGGGCTAGCACAGATACGCAGTATTTT | CASTRQGASTDTQYF
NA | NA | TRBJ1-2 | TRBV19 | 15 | TGTGCCAGTAGTGGCCGACAGCCGCTCCTCTATGGCTACACCTTC | CASSGRQPLLYGYTF
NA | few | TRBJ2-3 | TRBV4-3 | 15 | TGCGCCAGCAGCCAAGTCGCGGGGGCCACAGATACGCAGTATTTT | CASSQVAGATDTQYF
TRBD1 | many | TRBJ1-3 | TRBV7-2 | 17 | TGTGCCAGCAGCCCGAGGACAGGCCCTAACTCTGGAAACACCATATATTTT | CASSPRTGPNSGNTIYF
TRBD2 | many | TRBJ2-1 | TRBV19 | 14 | TGTGCCAGTAGCCCGGCGGGAGTCTCCAATGAGCAGTTCTTC | CASSPAGVSNEQFF
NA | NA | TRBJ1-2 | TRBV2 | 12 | TGTGCCAGCAGCGTACAGAGCTATGGCTACACCTTC | CASSVQSYGYTF